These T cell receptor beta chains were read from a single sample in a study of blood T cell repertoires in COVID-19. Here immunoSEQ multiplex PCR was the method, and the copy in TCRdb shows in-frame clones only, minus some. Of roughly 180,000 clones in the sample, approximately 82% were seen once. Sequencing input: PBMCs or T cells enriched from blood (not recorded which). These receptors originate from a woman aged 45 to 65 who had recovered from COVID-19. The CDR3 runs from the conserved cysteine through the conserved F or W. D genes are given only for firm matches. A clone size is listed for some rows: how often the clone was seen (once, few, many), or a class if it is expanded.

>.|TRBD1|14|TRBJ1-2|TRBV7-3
TGTGCCAGCAGAATGGGACAGGGGGTTGGTGGCTACACCTTC
CASRMGQGVGGYTF
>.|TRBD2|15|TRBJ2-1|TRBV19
TGTGCCAGTAGCACTAGCGGGCTTTCCTACAATGAGCAGTTCTTC
CASSTSGLSYNEQFF
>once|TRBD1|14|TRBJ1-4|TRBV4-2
TGTGCCAGCAGCCAAGGACAGGGGGATGAAAAACTGTTTTTT
CASSQGQGDEKLFF
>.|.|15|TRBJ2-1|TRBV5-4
TGTGCCAGCACCGCTACGAGGAACTCCTACAATGAGCAGTTCTTC
CASTATRNSYNEQFF
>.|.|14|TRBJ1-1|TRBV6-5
TGTGCCAGCAGTACATTATTTCTTGCCCCTGAAGCTTTCTTT
CASSTLFLAPEAFF
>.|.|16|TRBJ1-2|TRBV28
TGTGCCAGCAGTCAATGGGACACTCCGGCGGGTTATGGCTACACCTTC
CASSQWDTPAGYGYTF
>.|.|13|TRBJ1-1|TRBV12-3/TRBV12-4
TGTGCCAGCAGCCTGGACAGCAACACTGAAGCTTTCTTT
CASSLDSNTEAFF
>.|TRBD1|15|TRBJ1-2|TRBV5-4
TGTGCCAGCAGCCCTGCTGGGACAGCCCTACATGGCTACACCTTC
CASSPAGTALHGYTF
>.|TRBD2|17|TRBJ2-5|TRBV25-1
TGTGCCAGCAGTGTTAGGGTTAGCGGGACTGGCCAAGAGACCCAGTACTTC
CASSVRVSGTGQETQYF
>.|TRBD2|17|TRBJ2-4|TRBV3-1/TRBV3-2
TGTGCCAGCAGCACCCGGACTAGCGGGAGCGGGGCAAACATTCAGTACTTC
CASSTRTSGSGANIQYF
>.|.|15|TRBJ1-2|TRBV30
TGTGCCTGGAGCCTACCTTCCAGGTCGAGCTATGGCTACACCTTC
CAWSLPSRSSYGYTF
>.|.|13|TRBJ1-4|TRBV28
TGTGCCAGCACCATGGCACCTAATGAAAAACTGTTTTTT
CASTMAPNEKLFF
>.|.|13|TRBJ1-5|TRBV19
TGTGCCACCCAACCCCCTCTAAATCAGCCCCAGCATTTT
CATQPPLNQPQHF
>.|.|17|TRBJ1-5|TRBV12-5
TGTGCTAGTGGTTTGGTACTCGGAGGGGACGGCAATCAGCCCCAGCATTTT
CASGLVLGGDGNQPQHF
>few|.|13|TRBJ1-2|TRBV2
TGTGCCAGCAGACTTCCCCGGGACTATGGCTACACCTTC
CASRLPRDYGYTF
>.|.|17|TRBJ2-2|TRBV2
TGTGCCAGCAGTGAGGGCGGCGCGGGGAAGAACACCGGGGAGCTGTTTTTT
CASSEGGAGKNTGELFF
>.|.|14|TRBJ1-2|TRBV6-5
TGTGCCAGCGGCCCAAAGGAGTGGTACTATGGCTACACCTTC
CASGPKEWYYGYTF
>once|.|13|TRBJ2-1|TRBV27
TGTGCCAGCATCCGGCAGGGGGGCAATGAGCAGTTCTTC
CASIRQGGNEQFF
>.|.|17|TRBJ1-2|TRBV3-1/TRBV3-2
TGTGCCAGCAGCCAAGGACTAGTCCGCAGGGCTAACTATGGCTACACCTTC
CASSQGLVRRANYGYTF
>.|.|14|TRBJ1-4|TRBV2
TGTGCCAGCACCGAGGGGGGGCGCGTTGAAAAACTGTTTTTT
CASTEGGRVEKLFF
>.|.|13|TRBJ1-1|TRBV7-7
TGTGCTAGCACCTTTACAGGGCTCAGCGTGGCTTTCTTT
CASTFTGLSVAFF
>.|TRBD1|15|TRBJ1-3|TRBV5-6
TGTGCCAGCAGCGGTACAGGGGGAGCCGGAAACACCATATATTTT
CASSGTGGAGNTIYF
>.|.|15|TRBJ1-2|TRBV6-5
TGTGCCAGCAGCAGCCCGGGACACGCTCTCTATGGCTACACCTTC
CASSSPGHALYGYTF
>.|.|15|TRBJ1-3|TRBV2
TGTGCCAGCAGTTCACAGGGTATCGGGGGAAACACCATATATTTT
CASSSQGIGGNTIYF
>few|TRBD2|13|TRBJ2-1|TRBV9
TGTGCCAGCAGCGTATTGACTAGCGATGAGCAGTTCTTC
CASSVLTSDEQFF
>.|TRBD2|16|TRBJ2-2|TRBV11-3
TGTGCCAGCAGCCAAATGGGCGGGAGCCGCACCGGGGAGCTGTTTTTT
CASSQMGGSRTGELFF
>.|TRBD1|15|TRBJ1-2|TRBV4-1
TGCGCCAGCAGCCAAGTTATACAGGGGAGCTATGGCTACACCTTC
CASSQVIQGSYGYTF
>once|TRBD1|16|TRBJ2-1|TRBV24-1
TGTGCCACCAGTGATGGGGACAGGGGGCCCTACAATGAGCAGTTCTTC
CATSDGDRGPYNEQFF
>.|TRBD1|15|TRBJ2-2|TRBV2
TGTGCCAGTACCGGACAGGGGGCGATCACCGGGGAGCTGTTTTTT
CASTGQGAITGELFF